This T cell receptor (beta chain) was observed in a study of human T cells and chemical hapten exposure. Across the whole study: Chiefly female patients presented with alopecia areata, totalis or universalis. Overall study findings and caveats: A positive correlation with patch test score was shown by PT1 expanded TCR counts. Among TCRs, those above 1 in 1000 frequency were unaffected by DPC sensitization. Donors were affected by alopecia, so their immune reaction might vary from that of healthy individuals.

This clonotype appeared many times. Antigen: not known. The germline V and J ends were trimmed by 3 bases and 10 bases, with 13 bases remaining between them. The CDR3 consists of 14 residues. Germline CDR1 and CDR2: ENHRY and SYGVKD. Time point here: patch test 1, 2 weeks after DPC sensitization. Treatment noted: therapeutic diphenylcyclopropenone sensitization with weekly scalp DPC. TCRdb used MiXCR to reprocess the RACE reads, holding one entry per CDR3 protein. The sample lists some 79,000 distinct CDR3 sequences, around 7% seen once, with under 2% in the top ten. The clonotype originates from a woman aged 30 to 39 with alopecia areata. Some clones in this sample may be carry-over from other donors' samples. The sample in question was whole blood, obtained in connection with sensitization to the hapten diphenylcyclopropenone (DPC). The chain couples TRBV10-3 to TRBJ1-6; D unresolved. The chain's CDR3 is CAISEGSDGSPLHF. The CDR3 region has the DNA TGTGCCATCAGTGAAGGGAGTGACGGGTCACCCCTCCACTTT.